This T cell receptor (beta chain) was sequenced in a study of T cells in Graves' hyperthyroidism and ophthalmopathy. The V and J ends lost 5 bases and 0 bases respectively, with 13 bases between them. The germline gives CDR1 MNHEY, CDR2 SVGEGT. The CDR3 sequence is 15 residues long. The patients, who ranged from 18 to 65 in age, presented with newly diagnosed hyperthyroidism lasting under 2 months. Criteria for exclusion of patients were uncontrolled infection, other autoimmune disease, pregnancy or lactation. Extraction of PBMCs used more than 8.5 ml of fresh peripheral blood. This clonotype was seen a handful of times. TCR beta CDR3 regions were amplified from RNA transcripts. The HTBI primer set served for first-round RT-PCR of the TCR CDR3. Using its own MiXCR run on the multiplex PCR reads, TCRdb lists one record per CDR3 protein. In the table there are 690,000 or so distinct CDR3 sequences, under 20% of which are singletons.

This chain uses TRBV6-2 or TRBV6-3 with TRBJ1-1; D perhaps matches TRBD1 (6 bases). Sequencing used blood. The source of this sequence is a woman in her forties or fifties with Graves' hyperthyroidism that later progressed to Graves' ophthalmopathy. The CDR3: CASSNRDNLNTEAFF. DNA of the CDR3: TGTGCCAGCAGTAACCGGGACAATTTGAACACTGAAGCTTTCTTT.